This T cell receptor beta chain was captured in a study of T cells in tumors after PD-1 blockade. Turning to the study itself: No patient had prior checkpoint blockade, systemic immunosuppression, or radiotherapy within 4 weeks.

This CDR3 spans 15 amino acids. With 5 bases clipped from V and 2 bases from J, the junction kept 4 bases outside the gene matches. CDR1 is SEHNR and CDR2 is FQNEAQ in the germline V gene (reference sequence). The data were produced by immunoSEQ multiplex PCR, yet TCRdb's version contains in-frame clones alone and is incomplete. Of 60,000 to 75,000 clones in the sample, around 74% are singletons; the top ten hold about 4.4%. This clone is deemed large. The receptor was isolated from a human donor with basal cell carcinoma. The sequenced sample was PBMCs, obtained after anti-PD-1 treatment. The chain has TRBV7-9 and TRBJ2-5; TRBD2 aligns across 11 bases. This chain's CDR3 is CASSLGLAEQETQYF. CDR3 coding DNA: TGTGCCAGCAGCCTGGGACTAGCGGAACAAGAGACCCAGTACTTC. The full variable domain, completed using reference TRBV7-9 and TRBJ2-5, is DTGVSQNPRHKITKRGQNVTFRCDPISEHNRLYWYRQTLGQGPEFLTYFQNEAQLEKSRLLSDRFSAERPKGSFSTLEIQRTEQGDSAMYLCASSLGLAEQETQYFGPGTRLLVL.